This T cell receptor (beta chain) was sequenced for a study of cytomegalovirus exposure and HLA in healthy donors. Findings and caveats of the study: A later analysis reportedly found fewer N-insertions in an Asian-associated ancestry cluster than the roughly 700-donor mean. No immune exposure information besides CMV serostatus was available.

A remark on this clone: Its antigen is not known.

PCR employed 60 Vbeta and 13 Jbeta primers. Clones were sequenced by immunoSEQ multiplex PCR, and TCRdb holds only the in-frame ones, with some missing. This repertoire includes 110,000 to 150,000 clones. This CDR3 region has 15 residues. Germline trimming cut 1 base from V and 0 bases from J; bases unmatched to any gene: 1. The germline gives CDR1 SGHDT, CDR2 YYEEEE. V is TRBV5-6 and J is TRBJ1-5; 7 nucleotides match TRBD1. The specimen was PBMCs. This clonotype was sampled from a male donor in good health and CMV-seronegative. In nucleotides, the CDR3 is TGTGCCAGCAGCTTGACAGGGGCTAGCAATCAGCCCCAGCATTTT. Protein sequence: CASSLTGASNQPQHF.